One and the same sample provided the 8 T cell receptor beta chains below, sequenced in a study of T cell repertoires in cytomegalovirus infection. TCRdb recomputed calls from the reads with MiXCR, one row per CDR3 protein. This sample has approximately 170,000 distinct CDR3 sequences, with 14% found just once. Sequenced material: PBMCs. The receptors stem from a human donor in good health (CMV status not recorded). Some clones in this sample may be carry-over from other donors' samples.

This clonotype was counted between two and nine times. The chain couples TRBV29-1 to TRBJ2-1; a possible D gene is TRBD1 (5 bases). Trimming took off 3 bases at V and 4 bases at J, with 13 bases between the two ends. The CDR3 is 14 amino acids. Per germline, CDR1 SQVTM and CDR2 ANQGSEA. Here the CDR3 reads CSVDAGHTYNEQFF. The CDR3 DNA reads as TGCAGCGTTGACGCAGGGCACACATACAATGAGCAGTTCTTC.

This clonotype showed up just a few times. The chain joins TRBV27 to TRBJ1-1; D is perhaps TRBD1 (5 bases). This CDR3 region has 18 residues. Trimming shortened V by 3 bases and J by 0 bases, and 20 bases separated the two germline ends. Germline loops: CDR1 MNHEY, CDR2 SMNVEV (reference sequence). CDR3 DNA sequence: TGTGCCAGCAGTTTGAAGGCGCAGGGAAGGGGTGTGAACACTGAAGCTTTCTTT. Translation: CASSLKAQGRGVNTEAFF.

This clonotype was detected ten times or more. This chain joins TRBV11-2 and TRBJ2-5; 7 nucleotides align to TRBD1. CDR3 size: 16 residues. Unmatched junction bases numbered 7, after V lost 1 base and J lost 2 bases. CDR1 is SGHAT and CDR2 is FQNNGV in the germline V gene. The CDR3 nucleotides are TGTGCCAGCAGCTTAGGAGCTGGGACAGAGCAAGAGACCCAGTACTTC. Its translation is CASSLGAGTEQETQYF.

The chain links TRBV29-1 to TRBJ2-7; tentatively, D is TRBD1 (5 bases). The CDR3 totals 12 residues. Looked up from germline, CDR1 is SQVTM and CDR2 is ANQGSEA. V was cut by 3 bases and J by 3 bases, with 9 bases left in between. The CDR3 reads CSVEKTVYEQYF. The CDR3 bases are TGCAGCGTTGAGAAGACAGTCTACGAGCAGTACTTC.

Only a few counts were recorded for this clonotype. The gene calls are TRBV15 and TRBJ1-2; perhaps TRBD1 as D (5 bases). Germline values: CDR1 LNHNV, CDR2 YYDKDF (reference sequence). Trimming pared 3 bases from V and 6 bases from J, leaving 20 bases between. This CDR3 spans 16 amino acids. CDR3 residues: CATSSEPGLPYHGYTF. The CDR3 DNA follows: TGTGCCACCAGCAGCGAACCGGGACTCCCGTACCATGGCTACACCTTC.

The rearrangement joins TRBV2 to TRBJ1-1, with 8 bases lining up with TRBD1. Germline CDR1 and CDR2: SNHLY and FYNNEI. The CDR3 sequence is 14 residues long. The ends lost 7 bases at V and 6 bases at J; junction bases unmatched: 10. The CDR3 DNA sequence: TGTGCCAGCATTACGACAGGGGCCGGGGCTGAAGCTTTCTTT. Amino acids: CASITTGAGAEAFF.

The CDR3 reads CSVRRADTEAFF. The CDR3 DNA reads as TGCAGCGTAAGAAGGGCGGACACTGAAGCTTTCTTT. The genes are TRBV29-1 and TRBJ1-1, with D uncertain. V dropped 6 bases and J dropped 3 bases, with 11 bases sitting between them. The germline V gene encodes CDR1 SQVTM and CDR2 ANQGSEA. The CDR3 consists of 12 residues.

The rearrangement joins TRBV18 to TRBJ2-5, with TRBD1 identical over 8 bases. The J segment lost 4 bases and the V segment lost 3 bases, leaving 10 bases of the junction unmatched. The CDR3 is 16 residues long. CDR1 is KGHSH, CDR2 LQKENI, per germline. The CDR3 DNA reads as TGTGCCAGCTCACCTTTAGGACAGGGTCTCCGAGAGACCCAGTACTTC. This encodes CASSPLGQGLRETQYF.